The T cell receptor (beta chain) described here comes from a study of PD-1 blockade in mismatch repair-deficient tumors. Looking at the study overall: Enrolled 2013-2016, patients had progressing, pretreated mismatch repair-deficient cancers of around twelve types. Whole-study results and caveats: Three of seven peptides expanded clones, giving about 130 unique blood TCRs. Rapid post-treatment expansion, then contraction, generally preceding radiologic response, marked tumor-resident clones.

Sample time point: roughly ten-day in vitro stimulation with candidate neoantigen peptide 6. The length of the CDR3 is 13 residues. Per germline, CDR1 MNHNS and CDR2 SASEGT. Trimming took 7 bases from V and 1 from J, leaving 11 bases between them. Using immunoSEQ multiplex PCR, the repertoire was profiled, and TCRdb retains in-frame clones only, with some absent. The sample records roughly 15,000 clones, more than 85% being singletons. This clone was detected only a few times. Its target is unknown. The J gene is TRBJ2-7, the V gene TRBV6-1, with D uncertain. The clonotype originates from an adult with mismatch repair-deficient cancer. Sequencing used cells cultured in vitro, obtained from a patient treated with pembrolizumab. The CDR3 protein is CASNAALSYEQYF. The CDR3 DNA is TGTGCCAGCAATGCTGCGTTATCCTACGAGCAGTACTTC.